What follows are 19 T cell receptor beta chains derived from one specimen sequenced in a study of T-cell memory formation after mild COVID-19. TCRdb used MiXCR to reprocess the 5' RACE reads, holding one entry per CDR3 protein. The sample includes 380,000 or so distinct CDR3 sequences, roughly 13% of them seen just once. Sequencing was performed on PBMCs or a T cell subset sorted from them (not recorded which). The receptors were sampled from a young man who had mild COVID-19 (a few samples of this study predate the infection). Cell type and time point are not known.

In its sample, this clonotype was seen a few times. The rearrangement joins TRBV12-3 or TRBV12-4 to TRBJ1-1, with a tentative D call TRBD1 (6 bases). The CDR3 extends over 11 amino acids. Trimming cost V 5 bases and J 7 bases, with 8 bases left between them. The CDR3 bases are TGTGCCAGCAGTCAGACAGGTGAAGCTTTCTTT. This encodes CASSQTGEAFF.

This clonotype came up a few times. The chain couples TRBV4-2 to TRBJ2-2, with D unclear. The CDR3 contains 14 residues. V shed 4 bases and J shed 0 bases, with 6 bases lying between them. CDR1 and CDR2 (germline): LGHNA, YNFKEQ. In DNA, the CDR3 is TGTGCCAGCAGCCTTGTGGCGAACACCGGGGAGCTGTTTTTT. This codes for CASSLVANTGELFF.

V is TRBV20-1 and J is TRBJ2-3, with TRBD2 as a possible D gene (5 bases). This CDR3 contains 12 residues. Germline CDR1 DFQATT, CDR2 SNEGSKA (reference sequence). V was trimmed by 6 bases and J by 6 bases, leaving 13 bases between them. The CDR3 is CSAFRTGDTQYF. The CDR3 nucleotides read TGCAGTGCCTTCCGGACTGGGGATACGCAGTATTTT.

The chain is built from TRBV4-2 and TRBJ2-1; 8 positions agree with TRBD2. V shed 5 bases, J shed 1 base, and the junction held 4 bases outside the gene matches. Germline CDR1 LGHNA, CDR2 YNFKEQ. This CDR3 has 15 residues. The CDR3 DNA reads TGTGCCAGCAGCGGTACTAGCGGTTCCTACAATGAGCAGTTCTTC. Protein: CASSGTSGSYNEQFF.

V is TRBV4-1 and J is TRBJ1-6; D remains unclear. The CDR3 loop spans 13 amino acids. Germline CDR1 and CDR2: MGHRA and YSYEKL. V dropped 8 bases and J dropped 7 bases, with 12 bases sitting between them. The CDR3 DNA follows: TGCGCCAGCGGTTGGCAGGAAAATTCACCCCTCCACTTT. This gives the protein CASGWQENSPLHF.

Many counts were recorded for this clonotype. The gene calls are TRBV4-1 and TRBJ2-3; TRBD2 might be the D (6 bases). This CDR3 has 16 amino acids. V dropped 0 bases and J dropped 0 bases, with 10 bases sitting between them. Germline V CDR1 and CDR2: MGHRA, YSYEKL. CDR3: CASSQERGPSTDTQYF. The CDR3, as DNA: TGCGCCAGCAGCCAAGAGCGGGGCCCGAGCACAGATACGCAGTATTTT.

The chain joins TRBV29-1 to TRBJ1-1; a weak D match, TRBD1 (5 bases). V was trimmed by 8 bases and J by 3 bases, leaving 13 bases between them. This CDR3 comprises 12 residues. Germline assignment: CDR1 SQVTM and CDR2 ANQGSEA. This CDR3 reads CSTTGGDTEAFF. As DNA, the CDR3 is TGCAGCACAACGGGGGGGGACACTGAAGCTTTCTTT.

This clonotype appeared a few times. The chain couples TRBV6-2 or TRBV6-3 to TRBJ1-6; tentative D call: TRBD1 (6 bases). With 10 bases removed from V and 10 bases from J, the gap between germline ends came to 23 bases. The CDR3 extends over 15 amino acids. Germline-derived CDR1 and CDR2 are MNHEY and SVGEGT. This chain's CDR3 is CAISNRGPEGSPLHF. As DNA, the CDR3 is TGTGCCATCTCCAATCGGGGGCCTGAGGGGTCACCCCTCCACTTT.

This chain connects TRBV6-2 or TRBV6-3 to TRBJ2-5; the match to TRBD2 covers 7 bases. The CDR3 is 15 amino acids. With 4 bases clipped from V and 2 bases from J, the junction kept 7 bases outside the gene matches. In germline, CDR1 is MNHEY, CDR2 SVGEGT. In nucleotides, the CDR3 is TGTGCCAGCAGTTCAACAGCGGGGTCGCAAGAGACCCAGTACTTC. It encodes CASSSTAGSQETQYF.

This clonotype showed up just a few times. This sequence joins TRBV7-2 and TRBJ2-1; TRBD2 matches 10 bases. The trim removed 1 base at V and 6 bases at J, leaving 12 bases unmatched. CDR1 SGHTA and CDR2 FQGNSA come from the germline V gene. The CDR3 has 18 amino acids. The CDR3 region has the DNA TGTGCCAGCAGCTTAGGGTGGCTAGCGGGGGCCTTTTTCAATGAGCAGTTCTTC. Translated: CASSLGWLAGAFFNEQFF. Filled out from reference TRBV7-2 and TRBJ2-1, the complete variable domain reads GAGVSQSPSNKVTEKGKDVELRCDPISGHTALYWYRQSLGQGLEFLIYFQGNSAPDKSGLPSDRFSAERTGGSVSTLTIQRTQQEDSAVYLCASSLGWLAGAFFNEQFFGPGTRLTVL.

The rearrangement joins TRBV6-2 or TRBV6-3 to TRBJ2-1; D not resolved. With 2 bases removed from V and 0 bases from J, the gap between germline ends came to 8 bases. The germline V gene encodes CDR1 MNHEY and CDR2 SVGEGT. The CDR3 totals 15 residues. The CDR3 sequence: CASSYAALSYNEQFF. The CDR3 DNA follows: TGTGCCAGCAGTTACGCCGCCCTCTCCTACAATGAGCAGTTCTTC.

The chain recombines TRBV7-9 with TRBJ1-2, with TRBD1 matching 7 bases. The CDR3 length is 15 residues. Germline trimming cut 8 bases from V and 1 base from J; bases unmatched to any gene: 10. Germline CDR1 is SEHNR and CDR2 is FQNEAQ (reference sequence). The CDR3 region is CASSNFGQDNYGYTF. In DNA form, the CDR3 reads TGTGCCAGCTCGAACTTCGGACAGGATAACTATGGCTACACCTTC. Using reference TRBV7-9 and TRBJ1-2 for the parts outside the CDR3, the full variable domain is DTGVSQNPRHKITKRGQNVTFRCDPISEHNRLYWYRQTLGQGPEFLTYFQNEAQLEKSRLLSDRFSAERPKGSFSTLEIQRTEQGDSAMYLCASSNFGQDNYGYTFGSGTRLTVV.

This clonotype was detected only a few times. The rearrangement links TRBV5-1 to TRBJ2-3, with 7 bases that match TRBD2. CDR3 length: 15 residues. The J segment lost 2 bases and the V segment lost 0 bases, leaving 3 bases of the junction unmatched. Germline CDR1 and CDR2: SGHRS and YFSETQ. The CDR3 region is CASSLDSGYTDTQYF. The CDR3 DNA sequence: TGCGCCAGCAGCTTGGATAGCGGGTACACAGATACGCAGTATTTT.

The chain has TRBV11-1 and TRBJ2-5; 9 bases map to TRBD1. Germline V CDR1 and CDR2: SGHAT, FQDESV (reference sequence). The length of the CDR3 is 14 residues. After removal of 4 bases from V and 5 bases from J, the junction contained 5 bases not matched to a gene. CDR3 loop: CASSSGQGWETQYF. In nucleotides, the CDR3 is TGTGCCAGCAGCTCGGGACAGGGATGGGAGACCCAGTACTTC.

This clonotype has just a few counts. The gene calls are TRBV7-9 and TRBJ2-7; D possibly matches TRBD1 or TRBD2 (5 bases each). Deletions cut 8 bases from V and 0 bases from J, with 11 bases between. The germline gives CDR1 SEHNR, CDR2 FQNEAQ (reference sequence). The CDR3 consists of 13 residues. The CDR3 loop reads CASGTASSYEQYF. CDR3 nucleotide sequence: TGTGCCAGCGGGACGGCCAGCTCCTACGAGCAGTACTTC. The complete variable domain, with remaining parts taken from reference TRBV7-9 and TRBJ2-7, reads DTGVSQNPRHKITKRGQNVTFRCDPISEHNRLYWYRQTLGQGPEFLTYFQNEAQLEKSRLLSDRFSAERPKGSFSTLEIQRTEQGDSAMYLCASGTASSYEQYFGPGTRLTVT.

V usage is TRBV6-2 or TRBV6-3 and J usage is TRBJ1-1, with D possibly matching TRBD1 (5 bases). Deletions cut 2 bases from V and 7 bases from J, with 8 bases between. Germline values: CDR1 MNHEY, CDR2 SVGEGT. The CDR3 length is 12 residues. The CDR3 DNA is TGTGCCAGCAGTTACAGGGGTCATGAAGCTTTCTTT. Protein product: CASSYRGHEAFF.

This clonotype was seen a few times. The gene calls are TRBV5-1 and TRBJ2-1, with unresolved D. Germline V gene sequence: CDR1 SGHRS, CDR2 YFSETQ. The CDR3 has 15 residues. The V and J ends lost 0 bases and 4 bases respectively, with 11 bases between them. The CDR3 bases are TGCGCCAGCAGCTTGGTTCTAACCTCTTACAATGAGCAGTTCTTC. This translates into CASSLVLTSYNEQFF.

This clonotype has more than one count but fewer than ten. The chain recombines TRBV15 with TRBJ2-5, with 10 bases aligning to TRBD2. The CDR3 length is 18 residues. The trim removed 3 bases at V and 1 base at J, leaving 11 bases unmatched. Looked up from germline, CDR1 is LNHNV and CDR2 is YYDKDF (reference sequence). In DNA, the CDR3 is TGTGCCACCAGCAGCGACCCCTTCGCTAGCGGGGGCCAAGAGACCCAGTACTTC. It translates to CATSSDPFASGGQETQYF.

This clonotype was seen only a few times. CDR3 in DNA: TGCAGCGCAGGACAGGGGCGACAGGCTGAGCAGTTCTTC. This codes for CSAGQGRQAEQFF. This chain links TRBV29-1 with TRBJ2-1; 9 bases line up with TRBD1. Germline trimming cut 7 bases from V and 9 bases from J; bases unmatched to any gene: 10. The CDR3 contains 13 residues. CDR1 SQVTM and CDR2 ANQGSEA come from the germline V gene.